This is a list of T cell receptor beta chains from one sample in a study of spatial heterogeneity in lung cancer. TCRdb passed the 5' RACE reads through MiXCR, listing each CDR3 protein once. The sample records approximately 22,000 distinct CDR3 sequences, about 4.6% being singletons. The source material was PBMCs, sampled at surgery. The receptors derive from a male donor with early-stage non-small cell lung cancer. The CDR3 runs from the conserved cysteine through the conserved F or W. D genes are given only for firm matches. Some rows have no size entry. The others give once, few or many, or a class for an expanded clone.

size: many
J: TRBJ1-3
D: TRBD1
V: TRBV6-6
DNA: TGTGCCAGCAGCCTATACCTCGGGACAGTTGCTGGAAACACCATATATTTT
CDR3: CASSLYLGTVAGNTIYF

size: many
J: TRBJ2-3
D: TRBD2
V: TRBV6-2/TRBV6-3
DNA: TGTGCCAGCAGTACTATAGCGGGCGGCACAGATACGCAGTATTTT
CDR3: CASSTIAGGTDTQYF

size: many
J: TRBJ2-5
D: -
V: TRBV11-2
DNA: TGTGCCAGCAGGGCGATGGGAGGAGGCCAAGAGACCCAGTACTTC
CDR3: CASRAMGGGQETQYF

size: many
J: TRBJ2-7
D: TRBD2
V: TRBV20-1
DNA: TGCAGTGCTAGGACTAGCGGTACCTACGAGCAGTACTTC
CDR3: CSARTSGTYEQYF

size: many
J: TRBJ2-5
D: -
V: TRBV6-5
DNA: TGTGCCAGCAGTTACTCCGACCCCCACAATGCAGAGACCCAGTACTTC
CDR3: CASSYSDPHNAETQYF

size: many
J: TRBJ2-5
D: TRBD2
V: TRBV7-2
DNA: TGTGCCAGCAGCTTAGGACTAGCGGGAGGGCAAGAGACCCAGTACTTC
CDR3: CASSLGLAGGQETQYF

size: many
J: TRBJ2-7
D: TRBD1
V: TRBV28
DNA: TGTGCCAGCAAGACCAGGGGGTACTACGAGCAGTACTTC
CDR3: CASKTRGYYEQYF

size: many
J: TRBJ2-7
D: -
V: TRBV29-1
DNA: TGCAGCGTCCGTGGGAGGAAGGGTCAAGGCGAGCAGTACTTC
CDR3: CSVRGRKGQGEQYF

size: many
J: TRBJ1-5
D: -
V: TRBV6-6
DNA: TGTGCCAGCAGTTACCGGACAGTTAATCAGCCCCAGCATTTT
CDR3: CASSYRTVNQPQHF

size: many
J: TRBJ1-5
D: -
V: TRBV5-1
DNA: TGCGCCAGCACCTCGGGTCCCAATCAGCCCCAGCATTTT
CDR3: CASTSGPNQPQHF

size: many
J: TRBJ2-2
D: TRBD1
V: TRBV3-1
DNA: TGTGCCAGCAGCCGACAGGGGTCGGACACCGGGGAGCTGTTTTTT
CDR3: CASSRQGSDTGELFF

size: many
J: TRBJ2-1
D: -
V: TRBV14
DNA: TGTGCCAGCAGCCAAGGGCCGGCCCCTAATGAGCAGTTCTTC
CDR3: CASSQGPAPNEQFF

size: many
J: TRBJ2-1
D: -
V: TRBV20-1
DNA: TGCAGCCGCCAGCGGTACAATGAGCAGTTCTTC
CDR3: CSRQRYNEQFF

size: many
J: TRBJ2-1
D: -
V: TRBV9
DNA: TGTGCCAGCAGCGGTCAGGGCTCACTCCTTATGCAGTTCTTC
CDR3: CASSGQGSLLMQFF

size: many
J: TRBJ2-3
D: -
V: TRBV7-8
DNA: TGTGCCAGCAGCTTAGCTGGGAAGGGGGGTACGCAGTATTTT
CDR3: CASSLAGKGGTQYF

size: medium-sized
J: TRBJ1-1
D: TRBD1
V: TRBV29-1
DNA: TGCAGCGTTGAGACAGGGGGGGGCACTGAAGCTTTCTTT
CDR3: CSVETGGGTEAFF

size: many
J: TRBJ2-1
D: TRBD2
V: TRBV28
DNA: TGTGCCAGCAGCGCGGTAGCGGGATCACACAATGAGCAGTTCTTC
CDR3: CASSAVAGSHNEQFF

size: many
J: TRBJ1-5
D: -
V: TRBV6-2/TRBV6-3
DNA: TGTGCCAGCAGTCACCCGGGGCAGCCCCAGGAGCCCCAGCATTTT
CDR3: CASSHPGQPQEPQHF

size: many
J: TRBJ2-7
D: TRBD2
V: TRBV12-3/TRBV12-4
DNA: TGTGCCAGCAGCACCGGGCGGGGGGCCAACGAGCAGTACTTC
CDR3: CASSTGRGANEQYF

size: many
J: TRBJ2-7
D: TRBD1
V: TRBV28
DNA: TGTGCCAGCAGCAACCGCGCCGGGACAGGCAGGAGCTCCTACGAGCAGTACTTC
CDR3: CASSNRAGTGRSSYEQYF

size: many
J: TRBJ1-5
D: -
V: TRBV7-8
DNA: TGTGCCAGCAAAGCGACAGGATTCACTGGTAGCAATCAGCCCCAGCATTTT
CDR3: CASKATGFTGSNQPQHF

size: many
J: TRBJ2-7
D: -
V: TRBV7-6
DNA: TGTGCCAGCACCCAAGGGGGACTGGTCTACGAGCAGTACTTC
CDR3: CASTQGGLVYEQYF

size: many
J: TRBJ2-7
D: TRBD1
V: TRBV29-1
DNA: TGCAGCGTTGTAGGGACAGGGCGACTTTCCTACGAGCAGTACTTC
CDR3: CSVVGTGRLSYEQYF

size: few
J: TRBJ2-5
D: -
V: TRBV3-1
DNA: TGTGCCAGCAGCCAAGATTTGCTGGGAGAGACCCAGTACTTC
CDR3: CASSQDLLGETQYF

size: -
J: TRBJ2-7
D: TRBD1
V: TRBV20-1
DNA: TGCAGTGCTAAGACAGGGAGCTCCTACGAGCAGTACTTC
CDR3: CSAKTGSSYEQYF

size: many
J: TRBJ1-4
D: TRBD1
V: TRBV12-3/TRBV12-4
DNA: TGTGCCAGCAATTACAGGGGGCCTAATGAAAAACTGTTTTTT
CDR3: CASNYRGPNEKLFF

size: many
J: TRBJ1-2
D: -
V: TRBV28
DNA: TGTGCCAGCAGTTTAGCATTGACAGGAAACTATGGCTACACCTTC
CDR3: CASSLALTGNYGYTF